This T cell receptor beta chain was sequenced in a study of response to subunit inactivated influenza vaccine. Study conclusions and caveats: Seasonal influenza vaccination, on each occasion, was suggested by the authors to recruit few new T cells.

With respect to this clonotype: Antigen specificity is unknown.

TCRdb independently ran MiXCR on the RT-PCR reads; one entry per CDR3 protein. The repertoire holds hundreds of thousands of distinct CDR3 sequences, with 7.6% as singletons. The clonotype originates from a man aged 50 to 69 who received an inactivated influenza vaccine. The source was PBMCs from blood, collected about 23 months after vaccination.

CDR3 protein: CASSLSASDLYEQYF. The CDR3 bases are TGTGCCAGCAGTTTATCGGCTAGCGACCTCTACGAGCAGTACTTC. V is TRBV27 and J is TRBJ2-7; D possibly corresponds to TRBD2 (6 bases). Germline assignment: CDR1 MNHEY and CDR2 SMNVEV (reference sequence). V lost 0 bases, J lost 3 bases, and 12 bases lay in between. This CDR3 has 15 amino acids.